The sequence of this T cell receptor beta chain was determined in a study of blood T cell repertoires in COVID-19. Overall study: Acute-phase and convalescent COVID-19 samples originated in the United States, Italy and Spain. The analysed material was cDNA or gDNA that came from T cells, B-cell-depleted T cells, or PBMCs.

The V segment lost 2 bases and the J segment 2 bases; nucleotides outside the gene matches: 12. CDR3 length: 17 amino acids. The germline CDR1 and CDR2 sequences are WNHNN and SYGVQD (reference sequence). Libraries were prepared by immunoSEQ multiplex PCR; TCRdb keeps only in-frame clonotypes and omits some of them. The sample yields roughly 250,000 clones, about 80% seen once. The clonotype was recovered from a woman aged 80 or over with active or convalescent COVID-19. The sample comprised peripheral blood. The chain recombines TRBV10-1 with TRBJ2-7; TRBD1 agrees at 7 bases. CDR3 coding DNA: TGCGCCAGCAGTGAGGGGCCACAGGGGTACAAGGCCTACGAGCAGTACTTC. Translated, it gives CASSEGPQGYKAYEQYF.